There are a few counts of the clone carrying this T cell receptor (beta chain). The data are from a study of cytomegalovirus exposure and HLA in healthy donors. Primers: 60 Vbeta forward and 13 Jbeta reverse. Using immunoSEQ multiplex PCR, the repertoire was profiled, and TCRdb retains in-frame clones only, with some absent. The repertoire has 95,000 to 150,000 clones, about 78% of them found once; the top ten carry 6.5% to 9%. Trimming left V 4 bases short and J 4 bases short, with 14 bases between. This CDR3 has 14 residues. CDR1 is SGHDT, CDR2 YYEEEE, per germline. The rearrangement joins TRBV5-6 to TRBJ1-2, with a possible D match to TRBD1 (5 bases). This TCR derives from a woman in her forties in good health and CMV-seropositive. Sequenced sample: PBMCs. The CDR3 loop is CASSQMTASYGYTF. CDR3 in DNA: TGTGCCAGCAGCCAAATGACAGCCTCCTATGGCTACACCTTC.